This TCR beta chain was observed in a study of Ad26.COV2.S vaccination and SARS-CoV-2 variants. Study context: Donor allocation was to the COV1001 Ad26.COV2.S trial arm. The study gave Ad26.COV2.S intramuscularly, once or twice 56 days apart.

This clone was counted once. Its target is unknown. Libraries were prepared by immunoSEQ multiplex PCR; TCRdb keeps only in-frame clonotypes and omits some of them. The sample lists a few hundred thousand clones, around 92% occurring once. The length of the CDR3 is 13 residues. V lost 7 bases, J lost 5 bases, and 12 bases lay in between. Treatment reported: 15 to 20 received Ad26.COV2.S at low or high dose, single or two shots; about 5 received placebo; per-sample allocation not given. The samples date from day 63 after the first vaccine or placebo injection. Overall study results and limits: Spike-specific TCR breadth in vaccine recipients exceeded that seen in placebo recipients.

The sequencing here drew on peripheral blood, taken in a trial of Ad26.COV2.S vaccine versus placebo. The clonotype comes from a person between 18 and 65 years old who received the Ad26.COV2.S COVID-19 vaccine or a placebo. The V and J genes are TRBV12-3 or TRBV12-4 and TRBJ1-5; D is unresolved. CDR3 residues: CASNDGSYQPQHF. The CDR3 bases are TGTGCCAGCAACGACGGCTCTTATCAGCCCCAGCATTTT.